This T cell receptor beta chain stems from a study of identical twins. The V gene lost 5 bases and the J gene lost 2 bases, with 12 bases spanning the gap. The CDR3 is 14 residues long. No donor was unhealthy or non-Caucasian. This clonotype was recorded at least ten times. Unique molecular identifiers were present on the cDNA, which also gained a universal primer site by template switching. Using its own MiXCR run on the 5' RACE reads, TCRdb lists one record per CDR3 protein. The sample has around 680,000 distinct CDR3 sequences; 8.5% to 9.5% are singletons. Another study also made use of these data, one on yellow fever vaccine responses in identical twins.

The TCR sequence derives from a woman in her late teens or twenties in good health. The chain recombines TRBV12-3 or TRBV12-4 with TRBJ1-2; TRBD1 might be the D (6 bases). The specimen sequenced was PBMCs. This CDR3 reads CASSHTGTNYGYTF. The DNA of the CDR3 is TGTGCCAGCAGTCATACAGGGACGAACTATGGCTACACCTTC.